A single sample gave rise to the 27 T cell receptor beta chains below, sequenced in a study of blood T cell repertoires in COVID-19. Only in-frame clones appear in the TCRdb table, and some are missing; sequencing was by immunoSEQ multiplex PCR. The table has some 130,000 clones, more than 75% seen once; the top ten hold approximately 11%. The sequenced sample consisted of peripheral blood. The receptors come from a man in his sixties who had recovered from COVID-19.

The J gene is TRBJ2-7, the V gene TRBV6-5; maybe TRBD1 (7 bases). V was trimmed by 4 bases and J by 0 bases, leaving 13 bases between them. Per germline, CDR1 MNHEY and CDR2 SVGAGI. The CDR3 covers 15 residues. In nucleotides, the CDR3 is TGTGCCAGCAGTTTTCAGGGGGGAAGCTCCTACGAGCAGTACTTC. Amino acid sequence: CASSFQGGSSYEQYF.

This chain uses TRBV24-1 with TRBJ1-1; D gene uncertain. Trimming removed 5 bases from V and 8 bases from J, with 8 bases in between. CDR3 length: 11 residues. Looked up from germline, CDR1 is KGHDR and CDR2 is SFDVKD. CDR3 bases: TGTGCCACCAGTGTACGTAGAGAAGCTTTCTTT. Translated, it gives CATSVRREAFF.

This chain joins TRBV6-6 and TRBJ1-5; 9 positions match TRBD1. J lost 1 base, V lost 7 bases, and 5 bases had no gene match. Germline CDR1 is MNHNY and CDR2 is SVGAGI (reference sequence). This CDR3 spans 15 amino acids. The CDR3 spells CASNTGGPSNQPQHF. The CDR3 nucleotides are TGTGCCAGCAATACAGGGGGCCCGAGCAATCAGCCCCAGCATTTT.

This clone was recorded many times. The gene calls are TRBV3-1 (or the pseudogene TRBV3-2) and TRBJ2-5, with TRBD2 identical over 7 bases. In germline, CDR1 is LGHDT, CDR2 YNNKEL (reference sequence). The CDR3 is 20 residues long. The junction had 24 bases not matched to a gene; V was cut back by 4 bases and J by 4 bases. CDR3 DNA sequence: TGTGCCAGCAGCCCCGCCCGACTAGCCGATCTACATAATCCGCGAGAGACCCAGTACTTC. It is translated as CASSPARLADLHNPRETQYF.

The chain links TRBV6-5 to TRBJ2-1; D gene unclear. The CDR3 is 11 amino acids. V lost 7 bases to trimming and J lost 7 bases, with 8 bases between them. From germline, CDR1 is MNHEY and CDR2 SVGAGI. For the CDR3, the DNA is TGTGCCAGCACTCCGGGTAATGAGCAGTTCTTC. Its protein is CASTPGNEQFF.

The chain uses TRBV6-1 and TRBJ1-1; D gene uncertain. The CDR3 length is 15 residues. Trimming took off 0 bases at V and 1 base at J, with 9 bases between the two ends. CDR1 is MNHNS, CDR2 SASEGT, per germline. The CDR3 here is CASSEAAGGNTEAFF. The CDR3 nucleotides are TGTGCCAGCAGTGAAGCGGCAGGTGGGAACACTGAAGCTTTCTTT.

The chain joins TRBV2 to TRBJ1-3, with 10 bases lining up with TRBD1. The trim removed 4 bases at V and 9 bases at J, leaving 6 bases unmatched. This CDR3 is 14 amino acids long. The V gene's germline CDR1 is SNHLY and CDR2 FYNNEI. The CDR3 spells CASSGQGAERTIYF. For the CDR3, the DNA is TGTGCCAGCAGTGGACAGGGGGCAGAGCGCACCATATATTTT.

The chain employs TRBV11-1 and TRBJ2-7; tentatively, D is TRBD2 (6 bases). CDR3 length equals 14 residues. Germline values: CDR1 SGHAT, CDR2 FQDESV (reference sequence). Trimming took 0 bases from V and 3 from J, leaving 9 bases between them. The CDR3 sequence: CASSLASGHYEQYF. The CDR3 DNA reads TGTGCCAGCAGCTTAGCTAGCGGCCACTACGAGCAGTACTTC. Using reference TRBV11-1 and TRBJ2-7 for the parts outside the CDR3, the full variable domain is EAEVAQSPRYKITEKSQAVAFWCDPISGHATLYWYRQILGQGPELLVQFQDESVVDDSQLPKDRFSAERLKGVDSTLKIQPAELGDSAMYLCASSLASGHYEQYFGPGTRLTVT.

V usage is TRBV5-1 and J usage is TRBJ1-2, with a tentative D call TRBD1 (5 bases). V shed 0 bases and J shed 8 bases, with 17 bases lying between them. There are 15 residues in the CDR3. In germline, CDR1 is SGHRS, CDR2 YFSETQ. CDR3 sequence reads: CASSLGQNPIGGYTF. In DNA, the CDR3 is TGCGCCAGCAGCTTGGGACAGAATCCTATAGGAGGCTACACCTTC.

For the CDR3, the DNA is TGTGCCAGCAGCTCCCCCGGCTCCTACAATGAGCAGTTCTTC. Protein: CASSSPGSYNEQFF. The chain employs TRBV11-3 and TRBJ2-1; D is ambiguous. Trimming pared 4 bases from V and 0 bases from J, leaving 7 bases between. CDR3 length: 14 residues. From germline, CDR1 is SGHNT and CDR2 YENEEA. The full variable domain, in which reference TRBV11-3 and TRBJ2-1 provide the parts outside the CDR3, is EAGVVQSPRYKIIEKKQPVAFWCNPISGHNTLYWYLQNLGQGPELLIRYENEEAVDDSQLPKDRFSAERLKGVDSTLKIQPAELGDSAVYLCASSSPGSYNEQFFGPGTRLTVL.

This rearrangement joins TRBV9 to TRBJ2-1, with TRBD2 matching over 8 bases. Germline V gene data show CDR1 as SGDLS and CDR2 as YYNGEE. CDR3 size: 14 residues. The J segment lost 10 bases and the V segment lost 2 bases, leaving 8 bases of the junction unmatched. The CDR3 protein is CASSVGGLDKEQFF. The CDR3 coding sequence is TGTGCCAGCAGCGTTGGGGGACTAGATAAAGAGCAGTTCTTC.

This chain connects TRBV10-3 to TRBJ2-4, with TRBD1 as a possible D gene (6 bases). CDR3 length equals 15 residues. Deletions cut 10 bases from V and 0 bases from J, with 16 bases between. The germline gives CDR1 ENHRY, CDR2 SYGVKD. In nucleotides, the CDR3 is TGTGCCACGAGCAGGGGCGGCGGAGCCAAAAACATTCAGTACTTC. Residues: CATSRGGGAKNIQYF.

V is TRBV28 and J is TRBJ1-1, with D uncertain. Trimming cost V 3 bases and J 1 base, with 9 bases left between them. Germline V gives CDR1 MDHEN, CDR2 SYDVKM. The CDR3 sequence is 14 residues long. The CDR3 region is CASSLRQWNTEAFF. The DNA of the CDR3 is TGTGCCAGCAGTTTGAGGCAGTGGAACACTGAAGCTTTCTTT. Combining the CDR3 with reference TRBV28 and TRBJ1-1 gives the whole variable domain DVKVTQSSRYLVKRTGEKVFLECVQDMDHENMFWYRQDPGLGLRLIYFSYDVKMKEKGDIPEGYSVSREKKERFSLILESASTNQTSMYLCASSLRQWNTEAFFGQGTRLTVV.

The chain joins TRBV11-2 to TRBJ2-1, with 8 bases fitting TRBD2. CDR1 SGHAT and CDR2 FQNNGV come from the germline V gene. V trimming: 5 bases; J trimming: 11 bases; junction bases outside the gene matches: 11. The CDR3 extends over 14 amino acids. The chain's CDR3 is CASSGMGAGGQQFF. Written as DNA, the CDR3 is TGTGCCAGCAGCGGGATGGGGGCGGGGGGCCAGCAGTTCTTC.

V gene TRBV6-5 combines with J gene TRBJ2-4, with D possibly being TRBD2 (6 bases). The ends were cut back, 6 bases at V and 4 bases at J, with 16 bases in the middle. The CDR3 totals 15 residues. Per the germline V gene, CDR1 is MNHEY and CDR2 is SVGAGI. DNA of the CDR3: TGTGCCAGCAGGCCGGGACTGCCTACGAAAAACATTCAGTACTTC. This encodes CASRPGLPTKNIQYF.

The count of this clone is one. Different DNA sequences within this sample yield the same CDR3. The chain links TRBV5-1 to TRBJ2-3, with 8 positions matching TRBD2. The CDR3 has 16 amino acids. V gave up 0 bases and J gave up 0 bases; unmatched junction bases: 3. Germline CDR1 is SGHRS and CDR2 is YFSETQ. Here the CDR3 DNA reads TGCGCCAGCAGCTTGGAGGCTAGCGGGAGCACAGATACGCAGTATTTT. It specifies CASSLEASGSTDTQYF.

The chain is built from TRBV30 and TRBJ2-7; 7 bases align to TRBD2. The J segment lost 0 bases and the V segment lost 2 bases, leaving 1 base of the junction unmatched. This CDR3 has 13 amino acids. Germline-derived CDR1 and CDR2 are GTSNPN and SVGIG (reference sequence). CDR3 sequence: CAWSIAGSYEQYF. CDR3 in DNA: TGTGCCTGGAGTATAGCGGGCTCCTACGAGCAGTACTTC.

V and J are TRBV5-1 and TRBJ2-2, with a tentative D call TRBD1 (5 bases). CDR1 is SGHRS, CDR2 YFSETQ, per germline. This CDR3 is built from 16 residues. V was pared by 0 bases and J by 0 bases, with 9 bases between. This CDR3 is CASSLGPGSNTGELFF. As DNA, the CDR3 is TGCGCCAGCAGCTTGGGGCCAGGGTCGAACACCGGGGAGCTGTTTTTT.

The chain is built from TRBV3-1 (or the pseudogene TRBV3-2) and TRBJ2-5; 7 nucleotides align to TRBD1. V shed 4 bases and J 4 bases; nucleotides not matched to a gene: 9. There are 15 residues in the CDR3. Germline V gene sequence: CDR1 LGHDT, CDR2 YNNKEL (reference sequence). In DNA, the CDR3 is TGTGCCAGCAGCCTTCAACGATACAGGGGAGAGACCCAGTACTTC. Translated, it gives CASSLQRYRGETQYF.

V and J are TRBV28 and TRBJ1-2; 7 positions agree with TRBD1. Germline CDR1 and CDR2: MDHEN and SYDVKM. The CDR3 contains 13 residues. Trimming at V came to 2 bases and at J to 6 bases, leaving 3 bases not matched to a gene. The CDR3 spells CASSLGQADGYTF. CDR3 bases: TGTGCCAGCAGTTTAGGACAGGCGGATGGCTACACCTTC.

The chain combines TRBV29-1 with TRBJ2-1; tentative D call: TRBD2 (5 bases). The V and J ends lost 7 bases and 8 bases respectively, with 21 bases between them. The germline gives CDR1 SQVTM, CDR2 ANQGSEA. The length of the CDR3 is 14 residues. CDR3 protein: CSARRGIGNDEQFF. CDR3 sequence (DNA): TGCAGCGCCCGGAGAGGGATAGGGAACGATGAGCAGTTCTTC.

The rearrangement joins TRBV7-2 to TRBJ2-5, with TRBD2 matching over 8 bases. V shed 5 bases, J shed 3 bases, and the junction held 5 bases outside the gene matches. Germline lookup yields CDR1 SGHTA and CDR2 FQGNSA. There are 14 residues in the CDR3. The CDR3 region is CASSPHGGEETQYF. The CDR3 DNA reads TGTGCCAGCAGCCCCCACGGGGGGGAAGAGACCCAGTACTTC.

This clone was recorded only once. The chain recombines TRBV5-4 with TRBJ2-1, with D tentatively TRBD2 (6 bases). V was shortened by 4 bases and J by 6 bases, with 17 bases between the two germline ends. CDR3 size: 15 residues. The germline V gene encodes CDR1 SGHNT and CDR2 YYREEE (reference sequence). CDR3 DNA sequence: TGTGCCAGCAGCCACGGGACTCCAATGGGCAATGAGCAGTTCTTC. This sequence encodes CASSHGTPMGNEQFF.

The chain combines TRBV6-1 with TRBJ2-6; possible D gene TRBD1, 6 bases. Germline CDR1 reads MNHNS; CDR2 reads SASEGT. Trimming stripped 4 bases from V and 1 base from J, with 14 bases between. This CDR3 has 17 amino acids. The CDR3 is CASSVRQALSGANVLTF. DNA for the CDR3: TGTGCCAGCAGTGTTCGACAGGCTTTATCTGGGGCCAACGTCCTGACTTTC.

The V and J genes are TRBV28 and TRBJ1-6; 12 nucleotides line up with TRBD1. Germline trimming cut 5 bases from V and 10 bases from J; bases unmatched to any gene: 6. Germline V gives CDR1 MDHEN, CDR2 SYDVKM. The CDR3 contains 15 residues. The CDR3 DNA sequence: TGTGCCAGCAGTACTTGGGACAGGGGGCAATCACCCCTCCACTTT. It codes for CASSTWDRGQSPLHF.

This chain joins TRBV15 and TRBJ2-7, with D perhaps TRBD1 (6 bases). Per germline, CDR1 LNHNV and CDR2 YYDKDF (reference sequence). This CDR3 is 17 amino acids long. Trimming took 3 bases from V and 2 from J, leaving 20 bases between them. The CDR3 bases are TGTGCCACCAGCAGGGCAGGTTCCGGGACACTGACCTACGAGCAGTACTTC. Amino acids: CATSRAGSGTLTYEQYF.

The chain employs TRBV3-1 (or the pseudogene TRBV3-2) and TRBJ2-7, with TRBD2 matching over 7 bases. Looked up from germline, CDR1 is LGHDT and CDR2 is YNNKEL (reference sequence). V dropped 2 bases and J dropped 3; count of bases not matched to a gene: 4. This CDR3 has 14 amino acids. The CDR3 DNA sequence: TGTGCCAGCAGCCAAACCACGGGAGGCTACGAGCAGTACTTC. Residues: CASSQTTGGYEQYF.